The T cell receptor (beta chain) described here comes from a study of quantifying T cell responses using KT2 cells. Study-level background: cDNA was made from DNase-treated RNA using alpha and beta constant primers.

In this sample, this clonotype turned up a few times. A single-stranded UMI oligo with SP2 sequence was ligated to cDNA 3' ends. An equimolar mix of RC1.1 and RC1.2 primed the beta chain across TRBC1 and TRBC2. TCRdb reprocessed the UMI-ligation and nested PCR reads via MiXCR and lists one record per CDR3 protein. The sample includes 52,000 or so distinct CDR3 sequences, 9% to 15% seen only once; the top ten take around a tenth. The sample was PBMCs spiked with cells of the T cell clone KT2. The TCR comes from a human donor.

This chain's CDR3 is CASSLVGVPMNTEAFF. The CDR3 region has the DNA TGTGCCAGCAGTTTAGTGGGGGTACCTATGAACACTGAAGCTTTCTTT. This chain uses TRBV12-3 or TRBV12-4 with TRBJ1-1, with D possibly matching TRBD1 (5 bases). The CDR3 totals 16 residues. The V end lost 1 base, the J end lost 0 bases, and 12 bases lay between the germline ends.